This T cell receptor (beta chain) was sequenced for a study of T cells in Graves' hyperthyroidism and ophthalmopathy. General study results and limits: Most thyroid clonotypes with frequency above 0.001 were detected in blood. Through a model of 13 V-J features, ophthalmopathy was separated from stable hyperthyroidism.

Trimming took off 6 bases at V and 2 bases at J, with 17 bases between the two ends. CDR3 length equals 15 residues. Amplified regions were TCR beta CDR3 sequences from RNA transcripts. When the TCR CDR3 underwent first-round RT-PCR, the HTBI primer set was used. TCRdb reprocessed the multiplex PCR reads via MiXCR and lists one record per CDR3 protein. The table has about 250,000 distinct CDR3 sequences, almost 25% seen once. A word on this clonotype: No antigen is known for it.

PBMCs came from around 9.7 ml fresh peripheral blood. The specimen sequenced was blood. The sequence came from a middle-aged woman with Graves' ophthalmopathy. V and J are TRBV12-3 or TRBV12-4 and TRBJ2-7, with TRBD2 as a possible D gene (6 bases). This chain's CDR3 is CASSRAGRDAYEQYF. CDR3 in DNA: TGTGCCAGCAGCCGGGCTGGGCGGGATGCCTACGAGCAGTACTTC.